This T cell receptor (beta chain) was sequenced for a study of blood T cell repertoires in COVID-19. In the study overall: The United States, Italy and Spain were the sources of the acute and convalescent COVID-19 samples.

Donors were grouped by their self-reported clinical history. The V end lost 0 bases, the J end lost 7 bases, and 13 bases lay between the germline ends. From germline, CDR1 is SGHDT and CDR2 YYEEEE. CDR3 size: 15 residues. As originally analysed: Scientists estimated how many nucleated cells there were by amplifying reference gene primers. The assay was immunoSEQ multiplex PCR, and TCRdb's table has in-frame clones only and misses some. V, J and clone size reflect that table, while D and trimming were determined from the DNA. The sample has roughly 250,000 clones, around 90% seen once. The chain carries TRBV5-6 and TRBJ1-4; a possible D gene is TRBD1 (6 bases). The origin of this receptor is a woman aged 30 to 39 with acute COVID-19. Material: PBMCs or T cells enriched from blood (not recorded which). CDR3: CASSLGGRAGEKLFF. In nucleotides, the CDR3 is TGTGCCAGCAGCTTGGGGGGGCGGGCAGGTGAAAAACTGTTTTTT.